What follows describes a single T cell receptor beta chain. Its antigen remains unidentified. Base quality data are lacking; no much larger clone is found one base away. The protocol used for the library was the immunoSEQ multiplex PCR assay. TCRdb retrieved this table from immuneACCESS and kept in-frame rearrangements only. Not all clones are present; in checked studies, unresolved V genes account for under half, and no reason is known for the remainder. The sample records some 90,000 clones, around 87% of which are singletons. Just over 2% of the sample belongs to the ten largest clones. The study evaluated CTLA-4 blockade (ipilimumab) given together with focal radiation therapy in patients who had chemo-refractory metastatic non-small-cell lung cancer. This entry comes from a study of radiotherapy plus CTLA-4 blockade in lung cancer (dated by TCRdb to 2016 to 2019). Background for the entire study: Among enrolled patients, around 20% had an objective response and roughly 33% reached disease control.

CDR3 length: 15 amino acids, cysteine to phenylalanine. Only the CDR3 region is kept as DNA, spanning 45 bases read in frame from base 1. Taken from the germline V gene, the CDR1 and CDR2 loops are MDHEN and SYDVKM. Trimming leaves V shorter by 8 bases and J shorter by 4 bases, with the junction holding 8 bases beyond the gene matches. Study-level results and caveats: TCR clones derived from tumors expanded in peripheral blood after treatment with radiotherapy and ipilimumab. Increased serum interferon-beta after radiation, together with early dynamic changes in blood T cell clones, were reported to be the strongest predictors of response.

The sequence derives from a human donor with non-small cell lung cancer who had a partial response to radiotherapy plus ipilimumab. Rearrangement joined TRBV28 to TRBJ2-1, with 10 central nucleotides matching TRBD2. Sequenced here: peripheral blood, sampled from a patient treated with radiotherapy plus ipilimumab. In nucleotides, the sequence is TGTGCCAGCTATGATACTAGCGGGGAGTACAATGAGCAGTTCTTC. The encoded protein is CASYDTSGEYNEQFF.